These T cell receptor beta chains were read from a single sample in a study of shared T cell receptors in the human thymus. Data came from immunoSEQ multiplex PCR; TCRdb stores just in-frame clones and leaves some out. The top ten hold just under 0.0095% of the sample, which has 600,000 or so clones, more than 70% seen once. This same sample was also part of a study on human thymus T cells.

The sequencing input was thymocytes. The receptors shown here come from a boy under two years old with a congenital heart defect. Each CDR3 is given with its conserved first and last residue. The D gene is left open where the match is weak. Size tells how often a clone was seen (once, few, many) or the class of an expanded clone, and some rows leave it out.

D	size	V	J	DNA	CDR3
.	.	TRBV5-8	TRBJ1-2	TGTGCCAGCAGCCCCTCACAGGGACCCCATGGCTACACCTTC	CASSPSQGPHGYTF
TRBD1	.	TRBV4-3	TRBJ2-7	TGCGCCAGCAGCCAAGTAAAAACCGAGGGGACGGGGACAGTCTCCTACGAGCAGTACTTC	CASSQVKTEGTGTVSYEQYF
.	.	TRBV30	TRBJ1-4	TGTGCCTGGAGTGCTCACTACAGGGATTCAACTAATGAAAAACTGTTTTTT	CAWSAHYRDSTNEKLFF
TRBD1	.	TRBV4-1	TRBJ1-2	TGCGCCAGCAGCCCCGACAGGGGAACTCACTATGGCTACACCTTC	CASSPDRGTHYGYTF
TRBD2	few	TRBV19	TRBJ2-2	TGTGCCAGTGAACCTAGCGGGAGAGCGAACACCGGGGAGCTGTTTTTT	CASEPSGRANTGELFF
.	.	TRBV27	TRBJ1-1	TGTGCCAGCAGTTATGGGAGAAAGAACACTGAAGCTTTCTTT	CASSYGRKNTEAFF
.	once	TRBV6-5	TRBJ1-1	TGTGCCAGCGGTCAGCGGAGGTACACTGAAGCTTTCTTT	CASGQRRYTEAFF
.	few	TRBV2	TRBJ1-2	TGTGCCAGCAGTGAACAGAACTATGGCTACACCTTC	CASSEQNYGYTF
.	once	TRBV29-1	TRBJ1-1	TGCAGCGTCCCGGGAGGGAAGAACACTGAAGCTTTCTTT	CSVPGGKNTEAFF
.	.	TRBV5-1	TRBJ2-7	TGCGCCAGCAGCTCGGAGGGGACCCGAATCATCTACGAGCAGTACTTC	CASSSEGTRIIYEQYF
.	.	TRBV29-1	TRBJ2-5	TGCAGCGTGGCCCGGGGGGCGAGGGAAGAGACCCAGTACTTC	CSVARGAREETQYF